This TCR beta chain was sequenced in a study of memory CD4+ T cells and cytomegalovirus serostatus. About the study: Healthy Belgian adult donors included several CMV-positive and some 25 CMV-negative people.

This clone was observed a single time. Its antigen is as yet unknown. Libraries were prepared by immunoSEQ multiplex PCR; TCRdb keeps only in-frame clonotypes and omits some of them. The data show tens of thousands of clones, with less than 85% seen just once and just under 0.5% held by the top ten. Study findings and constraints: Median bootstrapped AUC for CMV status was just under 0.97 originally, less than 0.93 US-trained. CD4+ memory repertoires contained about 40% of the 164 reported CMV TCRbeta sequences.

Trimming took off 3 bases at V and 4 bases at J, with 10 bases between the two ends. The V gene's germline CDR1 is SGHAT and CDR2 FQNNGV. There are 13 residues in the CDR3. Single viable CD3+CD4+CD8-CD45RO+ cells were sorted as the memory CD4+ T cells. Serostatus was set by detecting CMV pp150, pp28, p38, p52 IgG. The sequencing sample was made of memory CD4+ T cells from blood. This chain links TRBV11-2 with TRBJ2-7; D gene uncertain. This TCR was recovered from an adult in good health and CMV-seronegative. Some clones in this sample may be carry-over from other donors' samples. The CDR3 protein is CASSFAGSYEQYF. DNA of the CDR3: TGTGCCAGCAGCTTTGCTGGTAGTTACGAGCAGTACTTC.